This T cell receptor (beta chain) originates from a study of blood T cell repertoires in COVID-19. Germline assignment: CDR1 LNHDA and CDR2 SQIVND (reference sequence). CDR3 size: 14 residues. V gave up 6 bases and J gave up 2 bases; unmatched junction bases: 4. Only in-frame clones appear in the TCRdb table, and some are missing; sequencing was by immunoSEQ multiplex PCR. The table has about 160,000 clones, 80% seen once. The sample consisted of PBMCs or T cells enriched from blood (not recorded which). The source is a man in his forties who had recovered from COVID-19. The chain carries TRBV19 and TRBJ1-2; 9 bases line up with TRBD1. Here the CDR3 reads CASRDRGPNYGYTF. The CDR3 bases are TGTGCCAGTAGGGACAGGGGCCCCAACTATGGCTACACCTTC.